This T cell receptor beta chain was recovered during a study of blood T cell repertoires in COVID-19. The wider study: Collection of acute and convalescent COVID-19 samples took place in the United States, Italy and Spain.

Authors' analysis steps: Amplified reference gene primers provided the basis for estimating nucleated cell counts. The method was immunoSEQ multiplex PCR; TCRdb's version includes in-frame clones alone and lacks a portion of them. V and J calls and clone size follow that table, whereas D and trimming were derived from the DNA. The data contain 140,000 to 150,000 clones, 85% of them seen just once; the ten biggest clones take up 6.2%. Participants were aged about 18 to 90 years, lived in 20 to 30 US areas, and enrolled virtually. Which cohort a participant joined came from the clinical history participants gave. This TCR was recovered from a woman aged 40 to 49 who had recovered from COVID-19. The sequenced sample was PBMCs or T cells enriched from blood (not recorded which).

The CDR3 is CASSPPGDRSEYEQYF. The CDR3 coding sequence is TGTGCCAGCTCACCACCGGGGGACAGGAGCGAGTACGAGCAGTACTTC. This chain links TRBV18 with TRBJ2-7; the match to TRBD1 covers 8 bases. From germline, CDR1 is KGHSH and CDR2 LQKENI. The CDR3 extends over 16 amino acids. J gave up 4 bases and V 0 bases, and 8 bases lay outside the gene matches.